The TCR beta chain described here comes from a study of T cell responses to AZD1222 COVID-19 vaccine. Germline loops: CDR1 KGHSH, CDR2 LQKENI. The CDR3 runs 15 residues. Trimming took 0 bases from V and 3 from J, leaving 12 bases between them. General observations from the study: Without day 14 samples, only post-peak T cell repertoires were studied. Donors skewed white British and female; clonal diversity was possibly underestimated. Baseline testing showed seropositivity in only six or seven AZD1222 recipients.

Details on this clone: The antigen is undetermined.

Libraries were prepared by immunoSEQ multiplex PCR; TCRdb keeps only in-frame clonotypes and omits some of them. The data show some 120,000 clones, roughly 88% seen once. V gene TRBV18 combines with J gene TRBJ2-7; D unclear. The sequence came from an adult in good health. The sample was peripheral blood, taken on day 0 of AZD1222 vaccination. CDR3 amino acids: CASSPPSAGHYEQYF. The DNA for the CDR3 is TGTGCCAGCTCACCACCGAGCGCCGGGCACTACGAGCAGTACTTC.